This TCR beta chain was sequenced during a study of response to subunit inactivated influenza vaccine. Whole-study results and caveats: Each seasonal influenza vaccination recruits few new T cells, the authors suggested.

In its sample, this clonotype was seen a few times. What it binds is unknown. Germline V lookup: CDR1 DFQATT, CDR2 SNEGSKA (reference sequence). This CDR3 comprises 12 residues. Trimming took off 6 bases at V and 0 bases at J, with 7 bases between the two ends. TCRdb reprocessed the RT-PCR reads via MiXCR and lists one record per CDR3 protein. The sample shows about 500,000 distinct CDR3 sequences, more than 15% of them seen only once. The sequence was obtained from a man between 50 and 75 years old who received an inactivated influenza vaccine. The starting material was CD4+ T cells sorted from PBMCs, obtained roughly 24 months after vaccination. This chain joins TRBV20-1 and TRBJ2-3; D gene unclear. The CDR3 here is CSAGSSTDTQYF. The CDR3 nucleotides are TGCAGTGCCGGTTCTAGCACAGATACGCAGTATTTT.